The rows below give T cell receptor beta chains drawn from one sample of a study of cytomegalovirus exposure and HLA in healthy donors. TCRdb's copy holds only in-frame clones and misses some; the assay was immunoSEQ multiplex PCR. The table lists some 140,000 clones, over 75% of them singletons. The specimen was PBMCs. These receptors were obtained from a woman aged 45-65 years in good health and CMV-seropositive. Each CDR3 is given with its conserved first and last residue. A D gene is named only where the DNA matches it firmly. Size values are once, few and many counts, or a class for expanded clones, and some rows have none.

j_gene,d_gene,abundance,v_gene,CDR3nt,CDR3aa
TRBJ1-4,TRBD1,-,TRBV7-3,TGTGCCAGCAGCCCATCAGGGGGCGCCCATGAAAAACTGTTTTTT,CASSPSGGAHEKLFF
TRBJ2-5,-,-,TRBV30,TGTGCCTGGATACAGGGAAGGTTAGAGACCCAGTACTTC,CAWIQGRLETQYF
TRBJ2-1,-,-,TRBV2,TGTGCCAGCAGTAACCACCCGGAGGGAAGCAAGGAATTCTTC,CASSNHPEGSKEFF
TRBJ2-7,-,-,TRBV7-9,TGTGCCAGCAGCATAACAAGTGGCAGCTACGAGCAGTACTTC,CASSITSGSYEQYF
TRBJ2-2,-,few,TRBV19,TGTGCCAGTAGCAAGCACCTCGCAGGGGTCCCCGGGGAGCTGTTTTTT,CASSKHLAGVPGELFF
TRBJ1-1,TRBD1,-,TRBV19,TGTGCCAGTAGCCCGGGACAGACGAACACTGAAGCTTTCTTT,CASSPGQTNTEAFF
TRBJ1-3,-,-,TRBV20-1,TGCAGTGCTACCCTCGGGGGGACCATATATTTT,CSATLGGTIYF
TRBJ2-3,TRBD2,-,TRBV6-5,TGTGCCAGCAGCGATACTAGCGCTAGCACAGATACGCAGTATTTT,CASSDTSASTDTQYF
TRBJ2-3,-,-,TRBV19,TGTGCCAGTCTTCTGAGCCCGGGACTCACAGATACGCAGTATTTT,CASLLSPGLTDTQYF
TRBJ1-1,TRBD1,once,TRBV28,TGTGCCAGCAGTTCTCGCCGGACAGGGCAAACTGAAGCTTTCTTT,CASSSRRTGQTEAFF
TRBJ1-2,-,-,TRBV29-1,TGCAGCGTCTACAGGGATTGGGGCTACACCTTC,CSVYRDWGYTF
TRBJ1-2,TRBD1,-,TRBV6-5,TGTGCCAGCAGTTCCGCCGGGGACAGGGGTATCTATGGCTACACCTTC,CASSSAGDRGIYGYTF
TRBJ1-6,-,-,TRBV7-3,TGTGCCAGCAGCTTAATGCGGGATTCACCCCTCCACTTT,CASSLMRDSPLHF
TRBJ1-2,-,once,TRBV5-5,TGCGCCAGCAGCTTGGTTTTCGGTCTCTTGAGCTTC,CASSLVFGLLSF
TRBJ2-7,TRBD2,-,TRBV5-1,TGCGCCAGCAGCTTGGTACCTAGCGGGGGGGCCGGGCAGTACTTC,CASSLVPSGGAGQYF
TRBJ2-7,TRBD1,-,TRBV12-5,TGTGCTAGTGGTCCCGGGACAGGGATTGCCGAGCAGTACTTC,CASGPGTGIAEQYF
TRBJ2-2,TRBD2,-,TRBV25-1,TGTGCCAGCAGTGATTATAGCGGGGAGCCCACCGGGGAGCTGTTTTTT,CASSDYSGEPTGELFF
TRBJ1-4,-,-,TRBV30,TGTGCCTGGAAGTGGTTAGGGGAATCTGAAAAACTGTTTTTT,CAWKWLGESEKLFF
TRBJ1-3,-,-,TRBV2,TGTGCCAGCAGTCCCACGGGAGGCTATCTCTCCTGGTGGGGAAACACCATATATTTT,CASSPTGGYLSWWGNTIYF
TRBJ2-5,-,-,TRBV9,TGTGCCAGCAGCGTAGTGGATTCCACCCGGGGAGAGACCCAGTACTTC,CASSVVDSTRGETQYF
TRBJ2-7,TRBD1,-,TRBV11-2,TGTGCCAGCAGCTTACACGGGACAGGGGGTGACGAGCAGTACTTC,CASSLHGTGGDEQYF
TRBJ2-1,TRBD1,once,TRBV6-5,TGTGCCAGCAGTTACTCGATAGGACAGGGAAGAAATGAGCAGTTCTTC,CASSYSIGQGRNEQFF
TRBJ2-1,TRBD1,few,TRBV6-5,TGTGCCAGCAGTTACTGGACAGGGGGCAATGAGCAGTTCTTC,CASSYWTGGNEQFF
TRBJ2-5,-,-,TRBV18,TGTGCCAGCTCACCAAACTTGCGGTCTGAGACCCAGTACTTC,CASSPNLRSETQYF
TRBJ1-1,-,-,TRBV28,TGTGCCAGCAGTCCCCCCGGAGGTCTCGCCGGGACTGAAGCTTTCTTT,CASSPPGGLAGTEAFF
TRBJ1-5,-,-,TRBV19,TGTGCCAGTAGTATAGCAGGGCGGATGAATCAGCCCCAGCATTTT,CASSIAGRMNQPQHF
TRBJ2-7,TRBD2,-,TRBV4-3,TGCGCCAGCAGCCGACTAGCGGGGGGGCAAGGGGCCTACGAGCAGTACTTC,CASSRLAGGQGAYEQYF
TRBJ2-1,TRBD2,once,TRBV9,TGTGCCAGCAGCGCCACCGGGACTAGCGGGCGTCCGGCCTACAATGAGCAGTTCTTC,CASSATGTSGRPAYNEQFF
TRBJ1-4,TRBD1,-,TRBV4-1,TGCGCCAGCAGCCAAGAGGCGCTGTTTACAGGGGGCGTTGAAAAACTGTTTTTT,CASSQEALFTGGVEKLFF
TRBJ2-5,TRBD1,-,TRBV30,TGTGCCTGGAGCGCGACAGGGGCTGGTGAGACCCAGTACTTC,CAWSATGAGETQYF
TRBJ2-4,TRBD1,-,TRBV4-1,TGCGCCAGCAGCCCCAGCGGAGGACAGGGTCTAAACATTCAGTACTTC,CASSPSGGQGLNIQYF
TRBJ2-3,-,-,TRBV5-6,TGTGCCAGCACCCCCTTCCGTTCTAGCGAACCCAAAGGCGCTTTT,CASTPFRSSEPKGAF
TRBJ2-7,TRBD2,-,TRBV7-2,TGTGCCAGCAGCTTTGGGCTGCGGGGGAGCTCCTACGAGCAGTACTTC,CASSFGLRGSSYEQYF
TRBJ2-3,TRBD2,few,TRBV7-2,TGTGCCAGCAGCTTAGTTGGGCTAGCGGGCTACTCGGCGGATACGCAGTATTTT,CASSLVGLAGYSADTQYF
TRBJ2-5,-,-,TRBV7-8,TGTGCCAGCAGCTTAGATGGCATCCAAGAGACCCAGTACTTC,CASSLDGIQETQYF
TRBJ2-3,TRBD2,-,TRBV5-1,TGCGCCAGCAGCTTAAGGGCTAGCGGGGTGCAAGATACGCAGTATTTT,CASSLRASGVQDTQYF
TRBJ1-4,-,-,TRBV7-2,TGTGCCAGCAGCTCCACTCCCGCCGGTCTCGGGGAAAAACTGTTTTTT,CASSSTPAGLGEKLFF
TRBJ1-1,-,-,TRBV29-1,TGCAGCGCCACTAGCGTGGTAGGGGGGGCTGAAGCTTTCTTT,CSATSVVGGAEAFF